A single sample gave rise to the 25 T cell receptor beta chains below, sequenced in a study of cytomegalovirus exposure and HLA in healthy donors. PCR employed 60 Vbeta and 13 Jbeta primers. Profiling relied on immunoSEQ multiplex PCR, and the TCRdb table lists in-frame clones only, not all of them. The table has approximately 240,000 clones, more than 60% seen once. The sample consisted of PBMCs. These receptor sequences come from a woman in her sixties in good health and CMV-seropositive.

The gene calls are TRBV6-5 and TRBJ2-3; D is uncertain. CDR3 length equals 15 residues. Trimming removed 8 bases from V and 0 bases from J, with 15 bases in between. CDR1 is MNHEY, CDR2 SVGAGI, per germline. The CDR3 DNA is TGTGCCAGCGCCTACCAGCAGACTAGCACAGATACGCAGTATTTT. Its translation is CASAYQQTSTDTQYF.

Details on this clone: Germline is not matched at one junction end, which may reflect a read error. The chain uses TRBV7-9 and TRBJ2-1; tentative D call: TRBD2 (5 bases). Germline assignment: CDR1 SEHNR and CDR2 FQNEAQ (reference sequence). CDR3 length: 14 residues. The CDR3 is CSSGRNGGGNEQFF. The CDR3 DNA reads as TGTTCCAGCGGCCGGAACGGCGGCGGTAATGAGCAGTTCTTC.

This clone was seen only once. The chain uses TRBV5-1 and TRBJ1-1, with TRBD1 as a possible D gene (6 bases). There are 15 residues in the CDR3. V lost 4 bases and J 4 bases, leaving 17 bases between the germline ends. Looked up from germline, CDR1 is SGHRS and CDR2 is YFSETQ. Written as DNA, the CDR3 is TGCGCCAGCAGCCCAGAGGGGGTGTTGGTCACTGAAGCTTTCTTT. Translated, it gives CASSPEGVLVTEAFF.

The gene calls are TRBV5-1 and TRBJ2-3; perhaps TRBD2 as D (5 bases). CDR3 length equals 16 residues. Germline CDR1 and CDR2: SGHRS and YFSETQ. V was pared by 3 bases and J by 0 bases, with 14 bases between. The CDR3 protein is CASSYTISASTDTQYF. The CDR3 DNA follows: TGCGCCAGCAGCTACACAATTAGCGCGAGCACAGATACGCAGTATTTT. The full variable domain, completed using reference TRBV5-1 and TRBJ2-3, is KAGVTQTPRYLIKTRGQQVTLSCSPISGHRSVSWYQQTPGQGLQFLFEYFSETQRNKGNFPGRFSGRQFSNSRSEMNVSTLELGDSALYLCASSYTISASTDTQYFGPGTRLTVL.

The chain employs TRBV14 and TRBJ2-2, with 8 bases fitting TRBD1. CDR3 length: 15 amino acids. CDR1 is SGHDN and CDR2 is FVKESK in the germline V gene. J gave up 4 bases and V 1 base, and 2 bases lay outside the gene matches. The CDR3 DNA reads as TGTGCCAGCAGCCAAGTAACAGGGGGCACCGGGGAGCTGTTTTTT. This sequence encodes CASSQVTGGTGELFF.

V is TRBV7-6 and J is TRBJ2-1, with D hard to call. Trimming shortened V by 5 bases and J by 8 bases, and 19 bases separated the two germline ends. This CDR3 contains 15 residues. Germline CDR1 and CDR2: SGHVS and FNYEAQ. The CDR3 reads CASSPRVGVPDEQFF. DNA for the CDR3: TGTGCCAGCAGCCCCCGGGTTGGCGTCCCGGATGAGCAGTTCTTC.

The chain couples TRBV2 to TRBJ2-2; tentatively, D is TRBD2 (5 bases). Trimming shortened V by 11 bases and J by 5 bases, and 18 bases separated the two germline ends. Germline CDR1 is SNHLY and CDR2 is FYNNEI. The CDR3 covers 14 residues. The CDR3: CASQLSTRTGELFF. CDR3 coding DNA: TGTGCCTCCCAACTATCAACTAGGACCGGGGAGCTGTTTTTT.

This clone turned up a few times. The chain is built from TRBV5-3 and TRBJ1-1; D might be TRBD1 (6 bases). TRBV5-3 is identified as an open reading frame with a role that is uncertain. Between the trimmed V and J ends, which lost 3 bases and 1 base, there was a span of 13 bases. The CDR3 spans 15 residues. CDR3 coding DNA: TGTGCCAGAAGCTCGGCCGGGACACAGAACACTGAAGCTTTCTTT. Translated, it gives CARSSAGTQNTEAFF.

The chain joins TRBV28 to TRBJ1-1; TRBD1 aligns across 8 bases. The CDR3 loop spans 16 amino acids. From germline, CDR1 is MDHEN and CDR2 SYDVKM. J lost 4 bases, V lost 6 bases, and 13 bases had no gene match. This CDR3 reads CASSEPRQGSITEAFF. CDR3 nucleotides: TGTGCCAGCAGCGAACCGAGACAGGGGAGTATCACTGAAGCTTTCTTT.

The chain uses TRBV28 and TRBJ2-7; 7 nucleotides align to TRBD1. J lost 2 bases, V lost 5 bases, and 3 bases had no gene match. Germline V CDR1 and CDR2: MDHEN, SYDVKM. This CDR3 region has 13 residues. The DNA for the CDR3 is TGTGCCAGCAGTCGAACAGGGGCCTACGAGCAGTACTTC. It translates to CASSRTGAYEQYF.

Note on this clone: Other nucleotide sequences from this sample produce the same CDR3. This sequence joins TRBV27 and TRBJ1-1; TRBD1 matches at 10 bases. CDR1 MNHEY and CDR2 SMNVEV come from the germline V gene (reference sequence). The V gene end was trimmed by 5 bases and the J gene end by 1 base; junction bases not matched to a gene: 4. The CDR3 is 15 residues long. Written as DNA, the CDR3 is TGTGCCAGCAGTCCGTGGGACAGGGGGAACACTGAAGCTTTCTTT. Protein sequence: CASSPWDRGNTEAFF.

The V call is TRBV28, the J call TRBJ1-5, with D maybe TRBD1 (5 bases). Germline V gene lookup returns CDR1 MDHEN and CDR2 SYDVKM. Trimming took 2 bases from V and 5 from J, leaving 7 bases between them. This CDR3 is built from 13 residues. The CDR3 loop is CASSLGADQPQHF. The CDR3 nucleotides are TGTGCCAGCAGTTTAGGGGCGGATCAGCCCCAGCATTTT.

The gene calls are TRBV4-3 and TRBJ2-2; 9 bases agree with TRBD2. The junction had 10 bases not matched to a gene; V was cut back by 0 bases and J by 5 bases. Germline CDR1 LGHNA, CDR2 YSLEER. The CDR3 runs 18 residues. The CDR3 DNA reads TGCGCCAGCAGCCAAGATTGGAGAGCGGGGGGCCCTACCGGGGAGCTGTTTTTT. Its translation: CASSQDWRAGGPTGELFF.

As for this clone: At the DNA level, this CDR3 is encoded by other sequences in the same sample as well. The rearrangement links TRBV2 to TRBJ2-6; no clear D gene. Germline loops: CDR1 SNHLY, CDR2 FYNNEI. This CDR3 is built from 14 residues. With 2 bases removed from V and 4 bases from J, the gap between germline ends came to 6 bases. The DNA for the CDR3 is TGTGCCAGCAGTGAACAGGCCGGGGCCAACGTCCTGACTTTC. The encoded protein is CASSEQAGANVLTF.

V usage is TRBV5-4 and J usage is TRBJ1-1; 10 bases match TRBD1. The CDR3 loop spans 17 amino acids. The V and J ends lost 0 bases and 0 bases, in that order; junction bases with no gene match: 5. Germline assignment: CDR1 SGHNT and CDR2 YYREEE (reference sequence). CDR3 region: CASSLAGQGTMNTEAFF. DNA of the CDR3: TGTGCCAGCAGCTTGGCGGGACAGGGGACTATGAACACTGAAGCTTTCTTT.

This clone occurred a few times. V is TRBV5-1 and J is TRBJ2-1; 7 positions match TRBD2. Germline CDR1 and CDR2: SGHRS and YFSETQ. V was pared by 4 bases and J by 0 bases, with 4 bases of the junction left unmatched. The CDR3 has 15 amino acids. The CDR3 coding sequence is TGCGCCAGCAGCCCCGGGGGGTTCTCCTACAATGAGCAGTTCTTC. It yields the protein CASSPGGFSYNEQFF.

The table lists this clone with a count of one. The chain carries TRBV29-1 and TRBJ2-3; no definite D call. The CDR3 covers 12 residues. V lost 2 bases and J 6 bases, leaving 9 bases between the germline ends. The germline gives CDR1 SQVTM, CDR2 ANQGSEA. The CDR3 coding sequence is TGCAGCGTTGAAACTGGGCCGGATACGCAGTATTTT. Translated, it gives CSVETGPDTQYF.

The CDR3 nucleotides are TGTGCCAGCAGACTTAATACCTACGAGCAGTACTTC. This gives the protein CASRLNTYEQYF. The chain recombines TRBV28 with TRBJ2-7; D is uncertain. V was pared by 6 bases and J by 2 bases, with 8 bases between. This CDR3 region has 12 residues. From germline, CDR1 is MDHEN and CDR2 SYDVKM.

The chain has TRBV27 and TRBJ1-2; weak D call: TRBD1 (6 bases). This CDR3 comprises 13 residues. Trimming stripped 8 bases from V and 1 base from J, with 11 bases between. The germline gives CDR1 MNHEY, CDR2 SMNVEV (reference sequence). The CDR3 DNA follows: TGTGCCAGCCGGACAGCTAATAACTATGGCTACACCTTC. This gives the protein CASRTANNYGYTF.

This clone was seen a handful of times. The chain has TRBV5-4 and TRBJ1-2; possible D gene TRBD1, 6 bases. V lost 3 bases to trimming and J lost 1 base, with 13 bases between them. The germline V gene has CDR1 SGHNT and CDR2 YYREEE (reference sequence). CDR3 length: 15 residues. CDR3 sequence: CASSSGQTFNYGYTF. The CDR3 region has the DNA TGTGCCAGCAGCTCAGGACAGACATTTAACTATGGCTACACCTTC. The whole variable domain, remainder taken from reference TRBV5-4 and TRBJ1-2, is ETGVTQSPTHLIKTRGQQVTLRCSSQSGHNTVSWYQQALGQGPQFIFQYYREEENGRGNFPPRFSGLQFPNYSSELNVNALELDDSALYLCASSSGQTFNYGYTFGSGTRLTVV.

The chain is built from TRBV5-1 and TRBJ2-7, with TRBD1 matching over 9 bases. Per the germline V gene, CDR1 is SGHRS and CDR2 is YFSETQ. Trimming at V came to 4 bases and at J to 0 bases, leaving 2 bases not matched to a gene. This CDR3 has 14 amino acids. Here the CDR3 reads CASSRTGDSYEQYF. The CDR3 nucleotides are TGCGCCAGCAGCAGGACAGGGGACTCCTACGAGCAGTACTTC.

The CDR3 loop reads CASSLGQGGPDTQYF. CDR3 coding DNA: TGTGCCAGCAGCCTCGGCCAGGGGGGCCCAGATACGCAGTATTTT. The chain joins TRBV4-2 to TRBJ2-3; the D gene is possibly TRBD1 (7 bases). The CDR3 has 15 amino acids. CDR1 and CDR2 (germline): LGHNA, YNFKEQ. V was trimmed by 4 bases and J by 4 bases, leaving 15 bases between them.

The chain recombines TRBV7-3 with TRBJ2-1; the match to TRBD2 covers 8 bases. Trimming removed 5 bases from V and 1 base from J; junction bases left unmatched: 4. Looked up from germline, CDR1 is SGHTA and CDR2 is FQGTGA. CDR3 length equals 15 residues. The CDR3 nucleotides read TGTGCCAGCAGCGCTACTAGCGGATCCTACAATGAGCAGTTCTTC. This sequence encodes CASSATSGSYNEQFF.

V is TRBV5-1 and J is TRBJ2-5, with 7 bases identical to TRBD1. In germline, CDR1 is SGHRS, CDR2 YFSETQ. The ends lost 4 bases at V and 4 bases at J; junction bases unmatched: 7. This CDR3 is built from 14 residues. The CDR3 bases are TGCGCCAGCAGCCCTGCAAACAGGGGAGAGACCCAGTACTTC. Amino acid sequence: CASSPANRGETQYF.

This sequence joins TRBV7-7 and TRBJ1-1; TRBD1 might be the D (5 bases). Germline lookup yields CDR1 SSHAT and CDR2 FNYEAQ (reference sequence). V was shortened by 2 bases and J by 6 bases, with 13 bases between the two germline ends. The CDR3 length is 14 residues. CDR3 sequence (DNA): TGTGCCAGCAGCTTACAGGGAGGATTCGCTGAAGCTTTCTTT. Translation gives CASSLQGGFAEAFF. The full variable domain, its missing parts supplied by reference TRBV7-7 and TRBJ1-1, is GAGVSQSPRYKVTKRGQDVTLRCDPISSHATLYWYQQALGQGPEFLTYFNYEAQPDKSGLPSDRFSAERPEGSISTLTIQRTEQRDSAMYRCASSLQGGFAEAFFGQGTRLTVV.